What follows describes a single T cell receptor beta chain. Antigen specificity is unknown. Germline V CDR1 and CDR2: SGHAT, FQNNGV. This CDR3 has 16 amino acids. V dropped 5 bases and J dropped 5 bases, with 21 bases sitting between them. Amplifying from RNA transcripts, the study obtained TCR beta CDR3 regions. The first round was an RT-PCR with HTBI primers, and the second round was a multiplex PCR. TCRdb called the multiplex PCR reads again in MiXCR, with one record for every CDR3 protein. Among 680,000 or so distinct CDR3 sequences listed, approximately 22% were seen once. The entry originates in a study of Graves' ophthalmopathy and Graves' hyperthyroidism. Findings of the study overall: Ophthalmopathy progression cases were predicted by the model with 55% to 71% sensitivity and almost 75% specificity. Blood repertoires reportedly contained most expanded thyroid clonotypes above 0.001 frequency.

Hyperthyroidism patients, all newly diagnosed, had under 2 months' duration and ages of 18 to 65. The sample comprised peripheral blood. The TCR comes from a woman under 30 with stable Graves' hyperthyroidism. Some clones in this sample may be carry-over from other donors' samples. The gene calls are TRBV11-2 and TRBJ2-5; TRBD2 might be the D (7 bases). The CDR3 protein is CASSPRGAGEDETQYF. The CDR3, as DNA: TGTGCCAGCAGCCCCCGGGGGGCGGGAGAGGACGAGACCCAGTACTTC.